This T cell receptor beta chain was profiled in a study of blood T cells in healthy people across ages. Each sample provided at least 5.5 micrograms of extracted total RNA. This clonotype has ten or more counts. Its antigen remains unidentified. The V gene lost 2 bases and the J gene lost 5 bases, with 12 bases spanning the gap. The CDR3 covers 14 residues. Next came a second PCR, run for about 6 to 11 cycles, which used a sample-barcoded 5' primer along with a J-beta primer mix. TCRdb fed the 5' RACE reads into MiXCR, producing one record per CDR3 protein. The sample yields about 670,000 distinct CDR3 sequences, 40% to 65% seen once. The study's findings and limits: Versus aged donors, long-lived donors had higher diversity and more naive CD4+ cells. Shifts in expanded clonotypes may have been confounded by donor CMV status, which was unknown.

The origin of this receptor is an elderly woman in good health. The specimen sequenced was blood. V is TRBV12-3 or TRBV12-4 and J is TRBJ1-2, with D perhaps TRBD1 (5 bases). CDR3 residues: CASSLSGPSYGYTF. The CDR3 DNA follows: TGTGCCAGCAGTTTATCAGGGCCCTCTTATGGCTACACCTTC.